These 12 T cell receptor beta chains were all obtained from the same sample, sequenced in a study of cytomegalovirus exposure and HLA in healthy donors (dated by TCRdb to 2016 to 2017). Libraries were prepared through the immunoSEQ multiplex PCR assay. The multiplex PCR relied on a mix of 60 forward primers for TCR Vbeta segments and 13 reverse primers for TCR Jbeta segments. Here the immuneACCESS table is served through TCRdb, limited to in-frame sequences with V and J called. Missing clones are a known gap in these copies; in checked studies unresolved V genes cover under half, and the rest lacks a known reason. This sample holds roughly 200,000 clones; around 80% were observed only once. The ten largest clones take up 3.5% to 5% of the sample. Material for sequencing was PBMCs. Receptors originate from a woman aged 30 to 39 in good health and CMV-seropositive.

The gene calls are TRBV4-1 and TRBJ2-7; 7 bases match TRBD1. The J segment lost 5 bases and the V segment lost 6 bases, leaving 10 bases of the junction unmatched. Per germline, CDR1 MGHRA and CDR2 YSYEKL. The CDR3 consists of 14 residues. DNA for the CDR3: TGCGCCAGCAGGTCGACAGGGTCTAATGACGAGCAGTACTTC. The encoded protein is CASRSTGSNDEQYF.

This clone has more than one count but fewer than ten. The chain employs TRBV5-1 and TRBJ1-4; 7 bases map to TRBD1. The ends lost 4 bases at V and 5 bases at J; junction bases unmatched: 8. Per the germline V gene, CDR1 is SGHRS and CDR2 is YFSETQ. This CDR3 comprises 15 residues. The CDR3 spells CASSGYGTENEKLFF. CDR3 nucleotides: TGCGCCAGCAGCGGTTACGGGACAGAAAATGAAAAACTGTTTTTT. Looking up the rest from reference TRBV5-1 and TRBJ1-4 gives the full variable domain: KAGVTQTPRYLIKTRGQQVTLSCSPISGHRSVSWYQQTPGQGLQFLFEYFSETQRNKGNFPGRFSGRQFSNSRSEMNVSTLELGDSALYLCASSGYGTENEKLFFGSGTQLSVL.

The chain links TRBV6-5 to TRBJ1-4; the match to TRBD1 covers 8 bases. CDR1 and CDR2 (germline): MNHEY, SVGAGI. J lost 6 bases, V lost 4 bases, and 4 bases had no gene match. The CDR3 loop spans 14 amino acids. CDR3 nucleotide sequence: TGTGCCAGCAGTTCAGACAGGGGTCATGAAAAACTGTTTTTT. Amino acid sequence: CASSSDRGHEKLFF.

V gene TRBV15 combines with J gene TRBJ1-1; no definite D call. The CDR3 is 13 amino acids. V lost 3 bases, J lost 7 bases, and 12 bases lay in between. Germline CDR1 LNHNV, CDR2 YYDKDF (reference sequence). The CDR3 nucleotides read TGTGCCACCAGCAGCCCATGGCGGGATGAAGCTTTCTTT. Residues: CATSSPWRDEAFF.

This clone occurred a few times. The genes are TRBV7-7 and TRBJ1-1; 8 bases are a match to TRBD1. The J segment lost 4 bases and the V segment lost 11 bases, leaving 9 bases of the junction unmatched. Germline V gene data show CDR1 as SSHAT and CDR2 as FNYEAQ (reference sequence). The length of the CDR3 is 13 residues. The CDR3 here is CAVGDRFSTEAFF. DNA of the CDR3: TGTGCCGTGGGGGACAGGTTTTCCACTGAAGCTTTCTTT. Supplemented by reference TRBV7-7 and TRBJ1-1, the full variable domain reads GAGVSQSPRYKVTKRGQDVTLRCDPISSHATLYWYQQALGQGPEFLTYFNYEAQPDKSGLPSDRFSAERPEGSISTLTIQRTEQRDSAMYRCAVGDRFSTEAFFGQGTRLTVV.

On this clone itself: This is likely a read error, given that the CDR3 carries no conserved phenylalanine or tryptophan at its end. This rearrangement joins TRBV4-1 to TRBJ1-2, with D maybe TRBD1 (5 bases). Germline-derived CDR1 and CDR2 are MGHRA and YSYEKL. The CDR3 spans 14 residues. The germline V and J ends were trimmed by 1 base and 5 bases, with 11 bases remaining between them. CDR3: CASSQGSGLYGYTL. The CDR3 DNA reads TGCGCCAGCAGCCAAGGGTCAGGGTTATATGGCTACACCCTC.

This clone was seen a few times. Relative to the germline gene, one junction end is altered; a read error may explain this. The chain uses TRBV9 and TRBJ2-1; D might be TRBD2 (6 bases). CDR3 length equals 15 residues. The germline V gene encodes CDR1 SGDLS and CDR2 YYNGEE. Here the CDR3 reads CASNVEAGRYNEQFF. The CDR3 DNA follows: TGTGCCAGCAACGTAGAGGCGGGGAGATACAATGAGCAGTTCTTC.

The chain combines TRBV11-2 with TRBJ2-7; 11 positions agree with TRBD1. The CDR3 is 14 amino acids. Germline V gene data show CDR1 as SGHAT and CDR2 as FQNNGV. V lost 5 bases, J lost 3 bases, and 3 bases stayed unmatched. CDR3 DNA sequence: TGTGCCAGCAGCCCCGGGACAGGGGGCTACGAGCAGTACTTC. It is translated as CASSPGTGGYEQYF.

The J gene is TRBJ1-1, the V gene TRBV15; tentative D call: TRBD1 (5 bases). Trimming left V 0 bases short and J 0 bases short, with 23 bases between. This CDR3 comprises 20 residues. Looked up from germline, CDR1 is LNHNV and CDR2 is YYDKDF (reference sequence). The DNA of the CDR3 is TGTGCCACCAGCAGAGATACGGGGGGTATATTACGGGCCTTGAACACTGAAGCTTTCTTT. Encoded protein: CATSRDTGGILRALNTEAFF.

In its sample, this clone was seen a few times. This same CDR3 is encoded by further DNA sequences in the sample. This chain links TRBV5-1 with TRBJ2-7; 7 nucleotides agree with TRBD2. The V gene's germline CDR1 is SGHRS and CDR2 YFSETQ. The CDR3 loop spans 13 amino acids. V lost 6 bases to trimming and J lost 0 bases; unmatched junction nucleotides: 3. The CDR3 DNA reads TGCGCCAGCACCTCGGGGGGCTCCTACGAGCAGTACTTC. Its translation is CASTSGGSYEQYF.

The rearrangement joins TRBV27 to TRBJ2-7, with D possibly being TRBD2 (7 bases). V was clipped by 2 bases and J by 4 bases, with 12 bases between them. CDR3 length: 14 residues. CDR1 and CDR2 from the germline V gene are MNHEY and SMNVEV (reference sequence). As DNA, the CDR3 is TGTGCCAGCAGTTTAGGGGGGGCAAGGTACGAGCAGTACTTC. As protein: CASSLGGARYEQYF.

The J gene is TRBJ2-7, the V gene TRBV7-6; the D gene is possibly TRBD2 (5 bases). V was cut by 3 bases and J by 6 bases, with 9 bases left in between. The V gene's germline CDR1 is SGHVS and CDR2 FNYEAQ. The CDR3 runs 12 residues. CDR3 sequence reads: CASSLSAVEQYF. The CDR3 DNA follows: TGTGCCAGCAGCTTGTCAGCGGTCGAGCAGTACTTC. Full variable domain (remainder filled in from reference TRBV7-6 and TRBJ2-7): GAGVSQSPRYKVTKRGQDVALRCDPISGHVSLYWYRQALGQGPEFLTYFNYEAQQDKSGLPNDRFSAERPEGSISTLTIQRTEQRDSAMYRCASSLSAVEQYFGPGTRLTVT.